This record concerns one T cell receptor (beta chain) sequence. As yet, its antigen is unknown. These data come from a study of response to subunit inactivated influenza vaccine. TCRdb ran MiXCR on the RT-PCR reads and lists one entry per CDR3 protein. The sample includes approximately 500,000 distinct CDR3 sequences, 10% to 15% seen only once; the top ten take around 14%. Whole-study results and caveats: With each seasonal influenza vaccination, the authors suggested, few new T cells are recruited.

This CDR3 has 14 residues. From germline, CDR1 is SGHTA and CDR2 FQGNSA. Trimming pared 5 bases from V and 1 base from J, leaving 11 bases between. The chain recombines TRBV7-2 with TRBJ1-1, with TRBD1 as a possible D gene (6 bases). This receptor was taken from a man aged 45-60 years who received an inactivated influenza vaccine. Here the sequenced sample was PBMCs from blood, taken roughly 6 weeks after vaccination. The CDR3 DNA reads TGTGCCAGCAGCCCGGACAGATGGAACACTGAAGCTTTCTTT. As protein: CASSPDRWNTEAFF.